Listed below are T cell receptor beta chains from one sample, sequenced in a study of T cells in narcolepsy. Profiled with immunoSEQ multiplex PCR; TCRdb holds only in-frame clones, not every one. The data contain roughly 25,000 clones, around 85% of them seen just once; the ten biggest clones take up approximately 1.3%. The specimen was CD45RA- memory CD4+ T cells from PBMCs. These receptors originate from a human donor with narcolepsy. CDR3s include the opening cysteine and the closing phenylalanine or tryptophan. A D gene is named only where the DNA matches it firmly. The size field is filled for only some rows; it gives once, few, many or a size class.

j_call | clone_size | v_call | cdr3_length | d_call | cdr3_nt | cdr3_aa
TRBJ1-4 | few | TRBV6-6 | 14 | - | TGTGCCAGCAGTTACTCGTGGCAGGGAGAAAAACTGTTTTTT | CASSYSWQGEKLFF
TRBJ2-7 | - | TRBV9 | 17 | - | TGTGCCAGCAGCGTAGCTACGAGGAGGGTTCCCTTCTACGAGCAGTACTTC | CASSVATRRVPFYEQYF
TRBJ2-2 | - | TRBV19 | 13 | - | TGTGCCAGCGGGAATAGGGCCACCGGGGAGCTGTTTTTT | CASGNRATGELFF
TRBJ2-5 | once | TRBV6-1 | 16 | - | TGTGCCAGCAGTGAAGGCGTACGCGGTACCCAGATAACCCAGTACTTC | CASSEGVRGTQITQYF
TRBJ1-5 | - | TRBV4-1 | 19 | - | TGCGCCAGCAGCCAGCCCAGACACCGAGCCAGGGCTTACAATCAGCCCCAGCATTTT | CASSQPRHRARAYNQPQHF
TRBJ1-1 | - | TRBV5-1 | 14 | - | TGCGCCAGCAGCTTGGGTGTGCTGCGCGCTGAAGCTTTCTTT | CASSLGVLRAEAFF
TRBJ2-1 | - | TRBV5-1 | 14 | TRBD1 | TGCGCCAGCAGCCCCGGGACAGGTTACAATGAGCAGTTCTTC | CASSPGTGYNEQFF
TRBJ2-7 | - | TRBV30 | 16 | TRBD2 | TGTGCCTGGAGTGTGGGACTAGCGGGAGGTGGGGTCGAGCAGTACTTC | CAWSVGLAGGGVEQYF
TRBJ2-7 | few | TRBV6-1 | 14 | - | TGTGCCAGCAAACCTCGAGACTTAGGCTACGAGCAGTACTTC | CASKPRDLGYEQYF
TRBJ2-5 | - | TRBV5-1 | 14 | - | TGCGCCAGCAGCTTATCAGGGATCCAAGAGACCCAGTACTTC | CASSLSGIQETQYF
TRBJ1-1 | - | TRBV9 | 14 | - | TGTGCCAGCAGCGTAGCGGGTGTCAACACTGAAGCTTTCTTT | CASSVAGVNTEAFF
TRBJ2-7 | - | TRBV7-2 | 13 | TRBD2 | TGTGCCATGGGACTAGCGGGAGCAGGGGAGCAGTACTTC | CAMGLAGAGEQYF
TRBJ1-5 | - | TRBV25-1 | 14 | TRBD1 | TGTGCCATCCCGGACAGGTCCGGCAATCAGCCCCAGCATTTT | CAIPDRSGNQPQHF
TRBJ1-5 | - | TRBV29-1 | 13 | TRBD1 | TGCAGCGTTGAAGTGGGACAGGGGGAGCCCCAGCATTTT | CSVEVGQGEPQHF
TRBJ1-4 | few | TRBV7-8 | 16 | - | TGTGCCAGCAGCCGGAGAGGGGGGGGCTATGTTGAAAAACTGTTTTTT | CASSRRGGGYVEKLFF
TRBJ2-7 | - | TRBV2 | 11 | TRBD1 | TGTGCCAGCTCCGGGACAGTGGTGCAGTACTTC | CASSGTVVQYF
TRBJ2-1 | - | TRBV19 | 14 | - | TGTGCCAGTAGTATTAGGCCGACATCGAATGAGCAGTTCTTC | CASSIRPTSNEQFF
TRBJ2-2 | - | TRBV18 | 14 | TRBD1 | TGTGCCAGCGGCTCCGGGACAGAGGCCGGGGAGCTGTTTTTT | CASGSGTEAGELFF
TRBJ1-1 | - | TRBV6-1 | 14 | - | TGTGCCAGCAGGCAACAGGGAGGGAGCGCTGAAGCTTTCTTT | CASRQQGGSAEAFF
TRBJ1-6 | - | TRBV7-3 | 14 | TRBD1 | TGTGCCAGCAGCCCCGGGACAGCTAATTCACCCCTCCACTTT | CASSPGTANSPLHF
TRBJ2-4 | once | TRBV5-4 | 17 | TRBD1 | TGTGCCAGCAGCTTGACCCTCTTCGGACAGGGGGAAAACATTCAGTACTTC | CASSLTLFGQGENIQYF
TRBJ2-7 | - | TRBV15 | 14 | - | TGTGCCACCAGCAGAGCAGGGCTCAACTACGAGCAGTACTTC | CATSRAGLNYEQYF
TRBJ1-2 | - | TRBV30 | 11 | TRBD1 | TGTGCCCTAGGACAGGGTCGGGGCTACACCTTC | CALGQGRGYTF
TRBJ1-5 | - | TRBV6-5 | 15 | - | TGTGCCAGCAGACCCCACGACGACTTGAATCAGCCCCAGCATTTT | CASRPHDDLNQPQHF
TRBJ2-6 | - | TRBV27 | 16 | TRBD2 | TGTGCCAGCAGTCCGGGGGGGATCTCTGGGGCCAACGTCCTGACTTTC | CASSPGGISGANVLTF
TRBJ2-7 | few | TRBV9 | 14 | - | TGTGCCAGCAGCGTAGGACAGAGCTCCTACGAGCAGTACTTC | CASSVGQSSYEQYF
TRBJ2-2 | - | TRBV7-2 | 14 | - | TGTGCCAGCAGCCGAGGCGTAAACACCGGGGAGCTGTTTTTT | CASSRGVNTGELFF
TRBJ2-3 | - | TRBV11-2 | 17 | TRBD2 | TGTGCCAGCAGCCTAGGGACTAGCGGGGGGCGCACAGATACGCAGTATTTT | CASSLGTSGGRTDTQYF
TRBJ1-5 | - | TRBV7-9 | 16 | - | TGTGCCAGCAGCTTCGATAGCCCGGTGGGCAATCAGCCCCAGCATTTT | CASSFDSPVGNQPQHF
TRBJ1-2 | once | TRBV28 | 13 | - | TGTGCCAGCACCCTTTCCGGGATCTATGGCTACACCTTC | CASTLSGIYGYTF
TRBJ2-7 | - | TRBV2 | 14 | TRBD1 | TGTGCCAGCAGCCTTGGGACAGGTTCCTACGAGCAGTACTTC | CASSLGTGSYEQYF
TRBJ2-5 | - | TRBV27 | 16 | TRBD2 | TGTGCCAGCAGAAAGGCGGGGCTAGCGGGCCGCGAGACCCAGTACTTC | CASRKAGLAGRETQYF
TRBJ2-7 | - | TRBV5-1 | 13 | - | TGCGCCAGCAGTCGGAGTGCGACCTACGAGCAGTACTTC | CASSRSATYEQYF
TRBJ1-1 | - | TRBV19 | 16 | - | TGTGCCAGTAGTATAGTAGGAGGACCTTGGGACACTGAAGCTTTCTTT | CASSIVGGPWDTEAFF
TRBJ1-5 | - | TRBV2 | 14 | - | TGTGCCAGCAGTGAATTAACAGAACAACAGCCCCAGCATTTT | CASSELTEQQPQHF
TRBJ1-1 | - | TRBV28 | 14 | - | TGTGCCAGCAGTCTACTTTCGAAGAACACTGAAGCTTTCTTT | CASSLLSKNTEAFF
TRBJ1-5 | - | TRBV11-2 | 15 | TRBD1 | TGTGCCAGCAGCCCCCAGGCAGGGGGCGACCAGCCCCAGCATTTT | CASSPQAGGDQPQHF
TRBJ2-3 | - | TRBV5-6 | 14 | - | TGTGCCAGCAGCGGGGGGGCCTACACAGATACGCAGTATTTT | CASSGGAYTDTQYF
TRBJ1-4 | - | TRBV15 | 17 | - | TGTGCCACCAGCAGGACCAGGACTACAACAACTAATGAAAAACTGTTTTTT | CATSRTRTTTTNEKLFF
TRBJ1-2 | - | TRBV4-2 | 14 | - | TGTGCCAGCACCCGGCCCGACCTCACAGGAGGCTACACCTTC | CASTRPDLTGGYTF
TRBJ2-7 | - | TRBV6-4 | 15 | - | TGTGCCAGCAGTCCAGAACCGGGTAGCTCCTACGAGCAGTACTTC | CASSPEPGSSYEQYF
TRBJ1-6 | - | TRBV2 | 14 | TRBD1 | TGTGCCAGCTACCGGGACAGGGGTAATTCACCCCTCCACTTT | CASYRDRGNSPLHF
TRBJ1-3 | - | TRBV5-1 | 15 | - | TGCGCCAGCAGCTCGGGAAACGTGGGTGGAAACACCATATATTTT | CASSSGNVGGNTIYF
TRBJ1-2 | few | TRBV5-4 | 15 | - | TGTGCCAGCAGCCAGGAAGGAGGCCAGTGGGGTGGCTACACCTTC | CASSQEGGQWGGYTF
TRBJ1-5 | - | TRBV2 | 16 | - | TGTGCCAGCAGAGAATGGACGGACTATAGCAATCAGCCCCAGCATTTT | CASREWTDYSNQPQHF
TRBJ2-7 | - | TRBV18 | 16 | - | TGTGCCAGCTCACCTAACCTCAACTGGAACTACTACGAGCAGTACTTC | CASSPNLNWNYYEQYF
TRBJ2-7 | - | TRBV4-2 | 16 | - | TGTGCCAGCAGCCAAGAAGGGCAGGGTCTCACCTACGAGCAGTACTTC | CASSQEGQGLTYEQYF
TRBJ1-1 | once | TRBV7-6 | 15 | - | TGTGCCAGCAGCCCACAAATGACGGGGGGGACTGAAGCTTTCTTT | CASSPQMTGGTEAFF
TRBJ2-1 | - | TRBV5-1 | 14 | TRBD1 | TGCGCCAGCAGCGAGGACAGGGGGCGGGGGGAGCAGTTCTTC | CASSEDRGRGEQFF
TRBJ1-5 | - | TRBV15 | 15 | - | TGTGCCACCAGCAGCGTCAGGGGTGGCAATCAGCCCCAGCATTTT | CATSSVRGGNQPQHF
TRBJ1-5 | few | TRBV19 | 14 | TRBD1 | TGTGCCAGTAGAAATCAGGGGGGCAATCAGCCCCAGCATTTT | CASRNQGGNQPQHF
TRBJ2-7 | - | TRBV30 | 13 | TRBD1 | TGTGCCGGAAGACAGGGGAAGGACTACGAGCAGTACTTC | CAGRQGKDYEQYF
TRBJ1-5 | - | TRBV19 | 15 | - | TGTGCCAGTAGTCGACAGGCCTATGACAATCAGCCCCAGCATTTT | CASSRQAYDNQPQHF
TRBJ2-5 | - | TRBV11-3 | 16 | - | TGTGCCAGCAGCTTGGCGGCCGTGGGGGGCCAAGAGACCCAGTACTTC | CASSLAAVGGQETQYF
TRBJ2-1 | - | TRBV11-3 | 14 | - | TGTGCCAGCAGTGAGGGTTCAGCATACAATGAGCAGTTCTTC | CASSEGSAYNEQFF
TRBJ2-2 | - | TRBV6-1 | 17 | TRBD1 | TGTGCCAGCAGTGATCAGGGGGCTAGCACAGGGAGCGGGGAGCTGTTTTTT | CASSDQGASTGSGELFF
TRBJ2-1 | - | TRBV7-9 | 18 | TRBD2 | TGTGCCAGCAGCTTAGCAGGGACTAGCGGGAGTAGACACAATGAGCAGTTCTTC | CASSLAGTSGSRHNEQFF
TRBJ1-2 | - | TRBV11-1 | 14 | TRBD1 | TGTGCCAGCAGCTCCGGGACAGGGCGTCGGGACTACACCTTC | CASSSGTGRRDYTF
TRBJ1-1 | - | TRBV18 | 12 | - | TGTGCCAGCTCACCGGCAGGCACTGAAGCTTTCTTT | CASSPAGTEAFF
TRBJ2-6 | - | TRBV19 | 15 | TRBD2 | TGTGCCAGTAACTCGGGGGGGTCTGGGGCCAACGTCCTGACTTTC | CASNSGGSGANVLTF